This T cell receptor (beta chain) was retrieved from a study of technical replicates of blood from a few donors. Clones were read by immunoSEQ multiplex PCR, and TCRdb kept only the in-frame ones, dropping some. The data hold over 85,000 clones, with approximately 96% observed a single time. The germline gives CDR1 LGHNA, CDR2 YSLEER. V gave up 3 bases and J gave up 1 base, with 9 bases separating them. This CDR3 contains 14 residues. Sequenced: T cells isolated from PBMCs. The receptor's source is a human donor in good health. The V and J genes are TRBV4-3 and TRBJ1-2, with D tentatively TRBD1 (6 bases). The CDR3 sequence is CASSHRGGNYGYTF. The CDR3 DNA is TGCGCCAGCAGCCACAGGGGCGGTAACTATGGCTACACCTTC.